The T cell receptor (beta chain) described here comes from a study of shared clonotypes between healthy human individuals. Trimming took 4 bases from V and 6 from J; bases not matched to a gene: 7. The CDR3 is made up of 16 amino acids. CDR1 SGHNT and CDR2 YENEEA come from the germline V gene. Adult Caucasians living in Nashville, Tennessee made up all of the donors. The study separated CD4+ cells into CD45RA+ naive and CD45RA-negative memory subsets. The data were produced by immunoSEQ multiplex PCR, yet TCRdb's version contains in-frame clones alone and is incomplete. The table lists 1.4 million to 1.5 million clones, roughly 96% of them singletons, with 1.2% in the top ten.

The V gene is TRBV11-3, the J gene TRBJ2-1; TRBD2 matches 12 bases. The sequenced sample was naive CD4+ T cells sorted from blood. Stated subset: CD45RA+ positively selected. The clonotype was recovered from a man younger than 45 in good health. The DNA for the CDR3 is TGTGCCAGCAGCTCGCGACTAGCGGGAGCCATCAATGAGCAGTTCTTC. Its translation: CASSSRLAGAINEQFF. Variable domain in full (rest from reference TRBV11-3 and TRBJ2-1): EAGVVQSPRYKIIEKKQPVAFWCNPISGHNTLYWYLQNLGQGPELLIRYENEEAVDDSQLPKDRFSAERLKGVDSTLKIQPAELGDSAVYLCASSSRLAGAINEQFFGPGTRLTVL.